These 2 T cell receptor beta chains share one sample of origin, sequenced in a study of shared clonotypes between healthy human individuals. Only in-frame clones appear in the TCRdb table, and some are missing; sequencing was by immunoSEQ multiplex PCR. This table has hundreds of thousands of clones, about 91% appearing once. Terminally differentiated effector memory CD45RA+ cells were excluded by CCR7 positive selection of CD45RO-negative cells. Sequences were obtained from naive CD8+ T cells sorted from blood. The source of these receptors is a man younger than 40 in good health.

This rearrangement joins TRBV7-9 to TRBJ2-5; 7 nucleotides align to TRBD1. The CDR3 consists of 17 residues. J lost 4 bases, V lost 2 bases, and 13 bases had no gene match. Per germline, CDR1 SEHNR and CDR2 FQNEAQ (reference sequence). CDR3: CASSLLDVGGQRETQYF. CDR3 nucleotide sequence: TGTGCCAGCAGCTTACTGGACGTAGGGGGACAGCGAGAGACCCAGTACTTC.

The CDR3 bases are TGTGCCATCAGTGAGTCGATGTCACTAGCGGGAGTATTTGAGCAGTTCTTC. Amino acids: CAISESMSLAGVFEQFF. This chain joins TRBV10-3 and TRBJ2-1; 11 nucleotides agree with TRBD2. This CDR3 has 17 amino acids. With V trimmed by 0 bases and J by 9 bases, 10 bases remained unmatched. Germline lookup yields CDR1 ENHRY and CDR2 SYGVKD.